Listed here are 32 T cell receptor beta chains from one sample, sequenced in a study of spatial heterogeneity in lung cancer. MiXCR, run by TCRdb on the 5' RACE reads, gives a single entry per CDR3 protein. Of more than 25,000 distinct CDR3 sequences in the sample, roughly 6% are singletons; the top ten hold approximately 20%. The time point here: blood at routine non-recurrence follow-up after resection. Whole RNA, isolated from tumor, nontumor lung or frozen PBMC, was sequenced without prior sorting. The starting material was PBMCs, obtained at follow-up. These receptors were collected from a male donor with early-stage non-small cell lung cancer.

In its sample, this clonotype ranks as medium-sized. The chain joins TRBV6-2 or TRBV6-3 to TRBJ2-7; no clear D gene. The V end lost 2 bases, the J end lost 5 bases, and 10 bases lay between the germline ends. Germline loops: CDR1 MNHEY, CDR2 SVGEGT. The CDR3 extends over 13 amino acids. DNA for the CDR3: TGTGCCAGCAGTTACCTCATCCCCAACGAGCAGTACTTC. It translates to CASSYLIPNEQYF.

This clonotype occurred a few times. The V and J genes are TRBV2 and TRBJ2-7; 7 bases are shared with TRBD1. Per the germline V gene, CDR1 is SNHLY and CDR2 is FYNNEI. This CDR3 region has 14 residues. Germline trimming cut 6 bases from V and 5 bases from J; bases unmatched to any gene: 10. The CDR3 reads CASSPGTDTHEQYV. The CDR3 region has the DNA TGTGCCAGCAGCCCCGGGACAGATACGCACGAGCAGTACGTC.

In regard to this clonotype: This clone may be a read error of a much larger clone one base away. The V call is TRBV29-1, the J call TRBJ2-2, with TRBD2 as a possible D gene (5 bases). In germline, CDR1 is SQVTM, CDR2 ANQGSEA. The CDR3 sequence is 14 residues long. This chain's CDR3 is CSAGAGEGTGVLFF. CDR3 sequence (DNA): TGCAGCGCCGGAGCCGGGGAAGGCACCGGGGTGCTGTTTTTT.

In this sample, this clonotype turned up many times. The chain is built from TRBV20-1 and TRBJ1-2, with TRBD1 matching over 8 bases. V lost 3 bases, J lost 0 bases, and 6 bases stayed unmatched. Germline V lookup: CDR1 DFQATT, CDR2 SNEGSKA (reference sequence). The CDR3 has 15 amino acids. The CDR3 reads CSARSGQGTNYGYTF. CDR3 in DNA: TGCAGTGCTAGGTCAGGACAGGGCACTAACTATGGCTACACCTTC.

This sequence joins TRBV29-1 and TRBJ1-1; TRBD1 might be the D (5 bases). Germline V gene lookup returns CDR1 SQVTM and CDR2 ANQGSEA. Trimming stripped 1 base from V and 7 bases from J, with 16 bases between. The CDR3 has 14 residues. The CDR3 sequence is CSVEGSGVGGEAFF. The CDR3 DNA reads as TGCAGCGTTGAAGGATCGGGGGTCGGTGGTGAAGCTTTCTTT.

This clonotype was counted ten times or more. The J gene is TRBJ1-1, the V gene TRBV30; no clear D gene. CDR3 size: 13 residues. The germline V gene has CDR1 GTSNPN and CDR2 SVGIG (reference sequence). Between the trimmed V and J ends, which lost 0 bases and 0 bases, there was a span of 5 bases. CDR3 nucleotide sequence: TGTGCCTGGAGTGTACATTTGAACACTGAAGCTTTCTTT. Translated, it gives CAWSVHLNTEAFF.

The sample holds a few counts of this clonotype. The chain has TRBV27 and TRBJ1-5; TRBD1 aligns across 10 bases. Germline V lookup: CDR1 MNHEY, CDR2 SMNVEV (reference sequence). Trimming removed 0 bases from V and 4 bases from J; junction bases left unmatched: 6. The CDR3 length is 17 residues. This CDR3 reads CASSLSFGTGDNQPQHF. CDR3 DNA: TGTGCCAGCAGTTTATCGTTTGGGACAGGGGATAATCAGCCCCAGCATTTT.

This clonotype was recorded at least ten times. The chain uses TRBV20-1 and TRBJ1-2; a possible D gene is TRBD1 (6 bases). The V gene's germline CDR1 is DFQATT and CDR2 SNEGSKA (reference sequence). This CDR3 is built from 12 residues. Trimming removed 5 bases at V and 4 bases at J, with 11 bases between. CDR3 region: CSASQGPYGYTF. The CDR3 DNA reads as TGCAGTGCTTCACAGGGACCCTATGGCTACACCTTC.

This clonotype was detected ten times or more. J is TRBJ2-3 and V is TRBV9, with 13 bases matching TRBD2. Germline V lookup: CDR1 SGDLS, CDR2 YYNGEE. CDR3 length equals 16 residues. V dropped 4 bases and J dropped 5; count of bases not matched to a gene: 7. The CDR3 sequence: CASSPSGTSGIDTQYF. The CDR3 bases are TGTGCCAGCAGCCCTAGTGGGACTAGCGGGATAGATACGCAGTATTTT. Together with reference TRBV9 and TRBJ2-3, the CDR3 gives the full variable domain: DSGVTQTPKHLITATGQRVTLRCSPRSGDLSVYWYQQSLDQGLQFLIQYYNGEERAKGNILERFSAQQFPDLHSELNLSSLELGDSALYFCASSPSGTSGIDTQYFGPGTRLTVL.

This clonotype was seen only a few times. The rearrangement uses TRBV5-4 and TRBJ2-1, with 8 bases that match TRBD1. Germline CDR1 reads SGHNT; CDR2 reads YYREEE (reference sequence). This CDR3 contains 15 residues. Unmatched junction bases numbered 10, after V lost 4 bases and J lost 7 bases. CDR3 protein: CASSMGTGLLNEQFF. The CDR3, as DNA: TGTGCCAGCAGCATGGGGACAGGCCTCCTTAATGAGCAGTTCTTC.

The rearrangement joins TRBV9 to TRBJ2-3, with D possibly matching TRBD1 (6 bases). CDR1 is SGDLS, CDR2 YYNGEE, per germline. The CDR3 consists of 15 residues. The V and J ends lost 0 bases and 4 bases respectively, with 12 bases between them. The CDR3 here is CASSVVFGGADTQYF. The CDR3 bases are TGTGCCAGCAGCGTAGTGTTTGGGGGCGCAGATACGCAGTATTTT.

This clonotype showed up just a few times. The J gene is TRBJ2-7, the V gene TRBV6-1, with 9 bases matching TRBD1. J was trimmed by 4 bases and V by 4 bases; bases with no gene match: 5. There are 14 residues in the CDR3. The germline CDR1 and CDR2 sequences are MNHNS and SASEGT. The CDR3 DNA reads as TGTGCCAGCAGTGTCCGGGACAGGGATTACGAGCAGTACGTC. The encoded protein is CASSVRDRDYEQYV.

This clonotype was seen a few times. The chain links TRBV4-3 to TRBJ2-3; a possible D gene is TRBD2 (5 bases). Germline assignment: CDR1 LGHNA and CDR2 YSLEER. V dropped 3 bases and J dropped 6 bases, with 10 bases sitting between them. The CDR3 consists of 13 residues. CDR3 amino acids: CASSHNTGDTQYF. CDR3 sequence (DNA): TGCGCCAGCAGCCACAATACGGGGGATACGCAGTATTTT.

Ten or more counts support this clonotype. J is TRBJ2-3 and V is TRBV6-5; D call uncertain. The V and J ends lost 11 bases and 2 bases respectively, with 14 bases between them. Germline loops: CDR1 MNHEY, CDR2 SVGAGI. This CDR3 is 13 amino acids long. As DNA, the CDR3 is TGTGCCGCCTCCGGCCAGAACACAGATACGCAGTATTTT. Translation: CAASGQNTDTQYF.

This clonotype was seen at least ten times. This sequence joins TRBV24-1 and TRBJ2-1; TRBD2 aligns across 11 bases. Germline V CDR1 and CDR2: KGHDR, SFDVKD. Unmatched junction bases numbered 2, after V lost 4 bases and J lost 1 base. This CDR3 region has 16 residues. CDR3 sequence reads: CATSDGLAGSYNEQFF. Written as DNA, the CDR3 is TGTGCCACCAGTGACGGACTAGCGGGTTCCTACAATGAGCAGTTCTTC.

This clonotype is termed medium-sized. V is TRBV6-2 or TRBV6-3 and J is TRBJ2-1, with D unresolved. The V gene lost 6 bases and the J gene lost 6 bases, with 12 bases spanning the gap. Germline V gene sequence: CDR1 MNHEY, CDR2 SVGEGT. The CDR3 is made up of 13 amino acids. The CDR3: CASSLALRNEQFF. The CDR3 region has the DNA TGTGCCAGCAGCCTCGCTCTCCGCAATGAGCAGTTCTTC.

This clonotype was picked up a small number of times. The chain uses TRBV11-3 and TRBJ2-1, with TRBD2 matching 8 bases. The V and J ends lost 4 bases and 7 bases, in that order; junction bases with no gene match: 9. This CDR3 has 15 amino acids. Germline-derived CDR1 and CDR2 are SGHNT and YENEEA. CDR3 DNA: TGTGCCAGCAGCTCCCGGGGGGGGTTCGGGAATGAGCAGTTCTTC. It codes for CASSSRGGFGNEQFF.

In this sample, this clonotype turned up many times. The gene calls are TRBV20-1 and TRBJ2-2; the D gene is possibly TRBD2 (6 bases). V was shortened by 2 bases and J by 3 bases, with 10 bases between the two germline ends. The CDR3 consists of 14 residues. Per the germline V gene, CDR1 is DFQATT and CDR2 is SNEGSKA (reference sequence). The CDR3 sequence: CSARSGGDTGELFF. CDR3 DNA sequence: TGCAGTGCTAGAAGTGGCGGGGACACCGGGGAGCTGTTTTTT.

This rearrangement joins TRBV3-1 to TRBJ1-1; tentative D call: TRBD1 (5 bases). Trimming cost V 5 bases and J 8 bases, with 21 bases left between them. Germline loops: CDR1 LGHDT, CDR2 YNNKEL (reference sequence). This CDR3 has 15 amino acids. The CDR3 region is CASSENARTINEAFF. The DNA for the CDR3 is TGTGCCAGCAGCGAGAACGCTCGGACAATCAACGAAGCTTTCTTT.

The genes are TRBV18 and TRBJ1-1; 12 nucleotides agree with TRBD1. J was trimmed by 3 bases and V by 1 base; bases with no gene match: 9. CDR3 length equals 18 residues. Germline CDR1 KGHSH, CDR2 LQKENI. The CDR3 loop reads CASSPLPGTGGRDTEAFF. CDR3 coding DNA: TGTGCCAGCTCACCACTGCCTGGGACAGGGGGCCGGGACACTGAAGCTTTCTTT.

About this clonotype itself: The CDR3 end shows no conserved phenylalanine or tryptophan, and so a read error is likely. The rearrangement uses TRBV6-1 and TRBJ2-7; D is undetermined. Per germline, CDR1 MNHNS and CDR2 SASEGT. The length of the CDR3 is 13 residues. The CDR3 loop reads CVSRGRPTHEQYA. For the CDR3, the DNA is TGTGTCAGCAGAGGACGGCCCACCCACGAGCAGTACGCC.

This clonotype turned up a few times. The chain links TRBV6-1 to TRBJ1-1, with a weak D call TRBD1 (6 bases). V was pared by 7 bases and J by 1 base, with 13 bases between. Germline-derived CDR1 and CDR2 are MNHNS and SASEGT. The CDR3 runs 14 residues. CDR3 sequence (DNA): TGTGCCAGCAAAGGACAGATTTCGAACACTGAAGCTTTCTTT. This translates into CASKGQISNTEAFF.

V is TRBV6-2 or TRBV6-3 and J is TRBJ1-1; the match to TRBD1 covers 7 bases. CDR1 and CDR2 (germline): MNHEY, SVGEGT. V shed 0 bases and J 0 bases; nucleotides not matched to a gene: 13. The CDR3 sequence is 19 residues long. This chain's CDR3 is CASSYSPWTGRNLNTEAFF. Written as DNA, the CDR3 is TGTGCCAGCAGTTACTCCCCTTGGACAGGCCGAAATCTGAACACTGAAGCTTTCTTT.

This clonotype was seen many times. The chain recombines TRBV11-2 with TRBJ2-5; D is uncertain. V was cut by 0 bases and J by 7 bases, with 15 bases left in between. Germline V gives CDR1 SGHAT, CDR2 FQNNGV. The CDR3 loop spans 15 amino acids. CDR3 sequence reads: CASSLDQMLVGTQYF. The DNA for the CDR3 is TGTGCCAGCAGCTTAGATCAGATGCTCGTCGGGACCCAGTACTTC. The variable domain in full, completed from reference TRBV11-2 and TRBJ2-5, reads EAGVAQSPRYKIIEKRQSVAFWCNPISGHATLYWYQQILGQGPKLLIQFQNNGVVDDSQLPKDRFSAERLKGVDSTLKIQPAKLEDSAVYLCASSLDQMLVGTQYFGPGTRLLVL.

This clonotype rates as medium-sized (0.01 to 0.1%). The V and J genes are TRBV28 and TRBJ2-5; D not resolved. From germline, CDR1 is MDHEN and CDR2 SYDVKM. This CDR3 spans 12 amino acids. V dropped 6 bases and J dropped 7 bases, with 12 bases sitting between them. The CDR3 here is CASRNPARTQYF. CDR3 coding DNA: TGTGCCAGCAGGAACCCAGCTAGGACCCAGTACTTC. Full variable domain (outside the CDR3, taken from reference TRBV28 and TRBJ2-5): DVKVTQSSRYLVKRTGEKVFLECVQDMDHENMFWYRQDPGLGLRLIYFSYDVKMKEKGDIPEGYSVSREKKERFSLILESASTNQTSMYLCASRNPARTQYFGPGTRLLVL.

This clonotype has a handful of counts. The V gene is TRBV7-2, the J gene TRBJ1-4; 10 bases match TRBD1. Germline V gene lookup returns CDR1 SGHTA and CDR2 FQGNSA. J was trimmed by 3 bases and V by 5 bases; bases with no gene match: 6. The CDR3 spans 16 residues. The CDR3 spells CASSRQGAQSNEKLFF. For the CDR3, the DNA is TGTGCCAGCAGCCGACAGGGGGCGCAGTCTAATGAAAAACTGTTTTTT.

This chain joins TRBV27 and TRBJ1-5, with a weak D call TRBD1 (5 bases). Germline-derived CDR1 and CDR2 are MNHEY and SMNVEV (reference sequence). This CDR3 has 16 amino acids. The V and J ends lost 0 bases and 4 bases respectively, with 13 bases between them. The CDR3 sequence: CASSLSGRVRNQPQHF. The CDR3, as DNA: TGTGCCAGCAGTTTATCGGGCAGGGTGAGAAATCAGCCCCAGCATTTT.

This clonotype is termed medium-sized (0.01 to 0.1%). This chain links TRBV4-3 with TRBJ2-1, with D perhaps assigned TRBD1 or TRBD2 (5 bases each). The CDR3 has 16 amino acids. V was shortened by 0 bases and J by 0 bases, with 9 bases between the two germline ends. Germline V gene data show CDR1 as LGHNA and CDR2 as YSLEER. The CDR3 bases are TGCGCCAGCAGCCAAGATGGGACGAGCTCCTACAATGAGCAGTTCTTC. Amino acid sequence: CASSQDGTSSYNEQFF.

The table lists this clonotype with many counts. CDR3 in DNA: TGTGCCAGCAGTTTCCTCCGACAGCCCCAGCATTTT. As protein: CASSFLRQPQHF. This sequence joins TRBV12-3 or TRBV12-4 and TRBJ1-5; no firm D call. V was cut by 3 bases and J by 7 bases, with 7 bases left in between. CDR3 length: 12 residues.

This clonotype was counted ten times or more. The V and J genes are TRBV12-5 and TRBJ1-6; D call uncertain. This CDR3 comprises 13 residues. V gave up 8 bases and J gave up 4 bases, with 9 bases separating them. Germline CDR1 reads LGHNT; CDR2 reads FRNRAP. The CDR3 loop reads CASRPPYNSPLHF. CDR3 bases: TGTGCTAGTCGACCCCCATATAATTCACCCCTCCACTTT.

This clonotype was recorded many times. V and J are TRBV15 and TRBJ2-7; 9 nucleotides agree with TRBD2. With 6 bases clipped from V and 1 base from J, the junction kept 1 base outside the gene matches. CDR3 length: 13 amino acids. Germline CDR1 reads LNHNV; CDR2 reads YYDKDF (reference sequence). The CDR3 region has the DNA TGTGCCACCAGGACTAGCGGTTCCTACGAGCAGTACGTC. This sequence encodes CATRTSGSYEQYV.

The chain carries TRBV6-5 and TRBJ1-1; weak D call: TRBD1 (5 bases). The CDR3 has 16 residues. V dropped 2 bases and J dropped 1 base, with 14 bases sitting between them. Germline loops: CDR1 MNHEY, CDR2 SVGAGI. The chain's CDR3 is CASSYPRGAGNTEAFF. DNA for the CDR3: TGTGCCAGCAGTTACCCTAGAGGGGCAGGGAACACTGAAGCTTTCTTT.